The 4 T cell receptor beta chains given below trace back to one sample, sequenced in a study of blood T cell repertoires in COVID-19. The assay was immunoSEQ multiplex PCR, and TCRdb's table has in-frame clones only and misses some. The repertoire holds 280,000 or so clones, with roughly 80% as singletons. Sequenced material: peripheral blood. These receptors came from a woman aged 45-65 years who had recovered from COVID-19.

The J gene is TRBJ2-7, the V gene TRBV7-9, with D maybe TRBD1 (5 bases). CDR3 length: 15 residues. CDR1 is SEHNR, CDR2 FQNEAQ, per germline (reference sequence). V was cut by 4 bases and J by 2 bases, with 15 bases left in between. The CDR3: CASSSMRQGPYEQYF. As DNA, the CDR3 is TGTGCCAGCAGCTCCATGAGGCAGGGCCCCTACGAGCAGTACTTC.

This chain joins TRBV27 and TRBJ1-2, with 9 bases fitting TRBD1. This CDR3 region has 13 residues. The V segment lost 10 bases and the J segment 4 bases; nucleotides outside the gene matches: 7. CDR1 MNHEY and CDR2 SMNVEV come from the germline V gene (reference sequence). The CDR3 is CAKGMGQGYGYTF. The CDR3 DNA sequence: TGTGCCAAAGGTATGGGACAGGGCTATGGCTACACCTTC.

This clone has only a few counts. The V and J genes are TRBV2 and TRBJ2-4; the D is unclear. The germline V gene has CDR1 SNHLY and CDR2 FYNNEI. Trimming left V 4 bases short and J 5 bases short, with 6 bases between. The CDR3 totals 12 residues. CDR3 sequence: CASSATENIQYF. DNA of the CDR3: TGTGCCAGCAGTGCTACAGAAAACATTCAGTACTTC.

This clone was seen a few times. The chain combines TRBV7-9 with TRBJ2-5; D possibly corresponds to TRBD1 (5 bases). Germline CDR1 and CDR2: SEHNR and FQNEAQ (reference sequence). V lost 6 bases and J lost 4, with 12 bases in between. This CDR3 is built from 13 residues. This chain's CDR3 is CASSLRGTETQYF. The CDR3 DNA follows: TGTGCCAGCAGTTTAAGGGGAACAGAGACCCAGTACTTC.